This paragraph reports one TCR beta chain. Its matching antigen is unknown. The junction departs from germline at one end; a sequencing error may be responsible. TCR beta CDR3 regions came from multiplex PCR with 32 forward V and 13 reverse J primers. In TCRdb, the multiplex PCR reads were re-called with MiXCR into one record per CDR3 protein. The sample comprises 22,000 or so distinct CDR3 sequences, under 30% of which are singletons, and about 3.9% rests with the top ten. Bulk tumor gDNA, roughly 600 ng per sample, served as the TCR template. Several widely spaced biopsies per primary tumor were taken during surgery. Patients underwent curative surgery for non-small cell lung cancer (untreated and newly diagnosed). The sample originates from a study of immune heterogeneity within non-small cell lung tumors. Study-wide results and caveats: Each patient largely had their own distinct set of high-frequency T-cell receptor beta clonotypes.

CDR3 length: 14 amino acids. Germline assignment: CDR1 SEHNR and CDR2 FQNEAQ (reference sequence). The sample taken for sequencing was lung tumor tissue. This TCR was recovered from a middle-aged man with non-small cell lung cancer. The rearrangement uses TRBV7-9 and TRBJ1-3, with D tentatively TRBD1 (6 bases). Here the CDR3 reads CASSNRVSGNTISF. In nucleotides, the CDR3 is TGTGCCAGCAGCAACAGGGTCTCTGGAAACACCATATCTTTT.